This is a list of T cell receptor beta chains from one sample in a study of T-cell reconstitution after alpha-beta-depleted transplantation in children. TCRdb used MiXCR to reprocess the PCR reads, holding one entry per CDR3 protein. This sample has 540,000 or so distinct CDR3 sequences, with under 25% found just once. Sequencing used PBMCs, mostly from graft donor cells, obtained 360 days after TCRalphabeta/CD19-depleted stem cell transplant. The source of these receptors is a boy under two years old who had a stem cell transplant for acute myeloid leukemia, so the T cells may come from the graft donor. Both conserved end residues are part of each CDR3. D genes are given only for firm matches. A row's size may be missing; if present it is once, few, many or a size class.

J,size,D,length,V,CDR3,DNA
TRBJ2-1,few,.,15,TRBV12-3/TRBV12-4,CASSSPVGRVNEQFF,TGTGCCAGCAGTTCCCCGGTTGGCAGGGTAAATGAGCAGTTCTTC
TRBJ2-3,many,TRBD2,15,TRBV4-3,CASSLQRGYTDTQYF,TGCGCCAGCAGCCTTCAGCGGGGGTACACAGATACGCAGTATTTT
TRBJ2-1,many,.,12,TRBV12-3/TRBV12-4,CASGTQGNEQFF,TGTGCCAGCGGGACGCAAGGCAATGAGCAGTTCTTC
TRBJ2-1,few,.,19,TRBV7-7,CASSQTSNLLRNGYNEQFF,TGTGCCAGCAGCCAAACATCGAACCTACTAAGGAATGGTTACAATGAGCAGTTCTTC
TRBJ2-5,many,.,15,TRBV27,CASSFSLGGQETQYF,TGTGCCAGCAGTTTCTCACTGGGGGGTCAAGAGACCCAGTACTTC
TRBJ2-2,.,.,17,TRBV5-1,CASGYVAGRLNTGELFF,TGCGCCAGCGGCTATGTAGCCGGGAGACTGAACACCGGGGAGCTGTTTTTT
TRBJ2-7,.,.,14,TRBV4-3,CASSQDTTTYEQYF,TGCGCCAGCAGCCAAGATACGACGACCTACGAGCAGTACTTC
TRBJ2-2,many,.,15,TRBV5-1,CASSPTGIGAGELFF,TGCGCCAGCAGCCCCACAGGGATAGGGGCCGGGGAGCTGTTTTTT
TRBJ1-1,.,TRBD1,17,TRBV20-1,CSARDWGLLGTGLVAFF,TGCAGTGCTAGAGATTGGGGGCTTTTAGGGACAGGGCTGGTAGCTTTCTTT
TRBJ2-3,.,.,16,TRBV11-2,CASSLDRPPPTDTQYF,TGTGCCAGCAGCTTAGATAGACCGCCACCCACAGATACGCAGTATTTT
TRBJ1-3,.,.,14,TRBV4-3,CASSPGGEGNTIYF,TGCGCCAGCAGCCCCGGAGGGGAAGGGAACACCATATATTTT
TRBJ1-2,.,.,14,TRBV7-9,CANEGLGYDYGYTF,TGTGCCAACGAGGGTCTGGGGTACGACTATGGCTACACCTTC
TRBJ2-5,few,.,13,TRBV18,CASSPQGLETQYF,TGTGCCAGCTCACCACAGGGGTTGGAGACCCAGTACTTC
TRBJ2-2,many,.,15,TRBV7-2,CASSFRSSNTGELFF,TGTGCCAGCAGCTTTCGCAGTTCGAACACCGGGGAGCTGTTTTTT
TRBJ1-2,.,TRBD1,14,TRBV29-1,CSVERTGGIYGYTF,TGCAGCGTGGAGCGGACAGGGGGCATCTATGGCTACACCTTC
TRBJ2-2,many,TRBD1,14,TRBV6-5,CASSYLTGTGELFF,TGTGCCAGCAGTTACTTGACAGGGACCGGGGAGCTGTTTTTT
TRBJ1-5,.,.,15,TRBV11-2,CASSVSGGGNQPQHF,TGTGCCAGCAGCGTCTCCGGGGGGGGCAATCAGCCCCAGCATTTT
TRBJ1-5,few,.,14,TRBV7-6,CASSVRGRGQPQHF,TGTGCCAGCAGCGTCAGGGGCAGGGGTCAGCCCCAGCATTTT
TRBJ1-1,few,.,11,TRBV20-1,CSGQRDTEAFF,TGCAGTGGACAGAGAGACACTGAAGCTTTCTTT
TRBJ2-1,few,TRBD2,15,TRBV6-2/TRBV6-3,CASSNPGLAGNEQFF,TGTGCCAGCAGTAACCCGGGACTAGCGGGGAATGAGCAGTTCTTC
TRBJ1-6,.,.,16,TRBV18,CASSPGGRSYNSPLHF,TGTGCCAGCTCACCGGGGGGTCGCTCCTATAATTCACCCCTCCACTTT
TRBJ1-1,.,TRBD1,15,TRBV20-1,CSAPEIQGANTEAFF,TGCAGTGCTCCGGAGATACAGGGGGCTAACACTGAAGCTTTCTTT
TRBJ1-4,.,.,15,TRBV28,CASYPGGRMNEKLFF,TGTGCCAGCTACCCCGGGGGGCGCATGAATGAAAAACTGTTTTTT
TRBJ1-5,many,.,17,TRBV19,CASSRRTQGNSNQPQHF,TGTGCCAGTAGTAGACGAACTCAGGGCAATAGCAATCAGCCCCAGCATTTT
TRBJ2-2,.,.,14,TRBV20-1,CSARERLHTGELFF,TGCAGTGCTAGAGAACGACTCCACACCGGGGAGCTGTTTTTT
TRBJ2-3,.,TRBD1,15,TRBV20-1,CSARGDRLSTDTQYF,TGCAGTGCTAGAGGGGACAGACTTAGCACAGATACGCAGTATTTT
TRBJ2-7,many,.,12,TRBV29-1,CSVLLVPYEQYF,TGCAGCGTCCTACTAGTTCCCTACGAGCAGTACTTC
TRBJ2-1,.,TRBD1,15,TRBV25-1,CASSTTGGVYNEQFF,TGTGCCAGCTCAACAACAGGGGGCGTTTACAATGAGCAGTTCTTC
TRBJ1-6,many,.,14,TRBV6-5,CASSYEAGVSPLHF,TGTGCCAGCAGTTACGAGGCAGGGGTTTCACCCCTCCACTTT
TRBJ1-1,.,.,16,TRBV7-9,CASSLRGNSGNTEAFF,TGTGCCAGCAGCTTAAGGGGAAATTCAGGGAACACTGAAGCTTTCTTT
TRBJ2-1,.,TRBD2,19,TRBV18,CASSPIAGGPRSSYNEQFF,TGTGCCAGCTCACCTATAGCGGGGGGGCCCCGGAGCTCCTACAATGAGCAGTTCTTC
TRBJ1-1,.,.,14,TRBV7-6,CASSLVEEGGEAFF,TGTGCCAGCAGCTTGGTAGAAGAGGGGGGAGAAGCTTTCTTT
TRBJ1-3,.,.,16,TRBV20-1,CSAGVGGLYSGNTIYF,TGCAGTGCTGGGGTCGGAGGGTTGTACTCTGGAAACACCATATATTTT
TRBJ1-3,many,.,16,TRBV7-9,CASSLGSPEGGNTIYF,TGTGCCAGCAGCTTAGGATCACCGGAAGGAGGAAACACCATATATTTT
TRBJ2-1,.,.,12,TRBV29-1,CSVTPRINEQFF,TGCAGCGTTACTCCACGAATCAATGAGCAGTTCTTC
TRBJ2-3,few,.,15,TRBV5-4,CASSRGGGATDTQYF,TGTGCCAGCAGCCGAGGGGGGGGGGCGACAGATACGCAGTATTTT
TRBJ2-3,.,.,14,TRBV5-4,CASSTNAYTDTQYF,TGTGCCAGCAGCACTAATGCCTACACAGATACGCAGTATTTT
TRBJ1-2,few,.,11,TRBV28,CATPGPGDCTF,TGTGCCACCCCGGGCCCGGGGGACTGCACCTTC
TRBJ2-3,many,.,11,TRBV5-1,CASSSADTQYF,TGCGCCAGCAGCTCGGCTGATACGCAGTATTTT
TRBJ2-6,few,TRBD1,17,TRBV5-1,CASSSGQGWAGANVLTF,TGCGCCAGCAGCTCGGGACAGGGATGGGCTGGGGCCAACGTCCTGACTTTC
TRBJ2-5,many,.,17,TRBV7-9,CASSFSGGALLEETQYF,TGTGCCAGCAGCTTTAGTGGGGGGGCCTTATTAGAAGAGACCCAGTACTTC
TRBJ1-5,few,TRBD1,18,TRBV4-2,CASSQDPTSTGYNQPQHF,TGTGCCAGCAGCCAAGATCCGACCTCGACAGGGTACAATCAGCCCCAGCATTTT
TRBJ2-3,few,TRBD1,16,TRBV20-1,CSARGIPGQGPDTQYF,TGCAGTGCTAGAGGGATACCGGGACAGGGTCCAGATACGCAGTATTTT
TRBJ1-2,many,TRBD1,14,TRBV28,CASRGTGNVDGYTF,TGTGCCAGCAGAGGGACAGGGAACGTGGATGGCTACACCTTC
TRBJ2-1,.,TRBD2,17,TRBV27,CASSLYPGLAGVNEQFF,TGTGCCAGCAGTTTATACCCGGGACTAGCGGGGGTGAATGAGCAGTTCTTC
TRBJ2-5,many,.,17,TRBV6-5,CASSYSIAPNGFETQYF,TGTGCCAGCAGTTACTCGATCGCCCCCAACGGATTCGAGACCCAGTACTTC